The following is a TCR beta chain sequence with its context. What antigen it recognizes has not been identified. It has no much larger one-base neighbor in the sample; base qualities were not kept. Using the deep immunoSEQ assay, TCR CDR3 regions were amplified from genomic DNA by multiplex PCR. Extracted genomic DNA from each cell subset was spread evenly across all wells of several immunoSEQ 96-well plates, with each plate serving as a replicate. For sorted subsets, around 0.2 ug of genomic DNA, equivalent to roughly 30,000 T cell genomes, went into each replicate PCR. Purified libraries were quantified with a Qubit 3.0 fluorometer, sized on a Bioanalyzer 2100, and re-quantified with the KAPA Library Quantification kit. Every immunoSEQ 96-well plate was sequenced on a separate single-read 150-cycle Illumina NextSeq 550 flow cell. The source study handled its data this way. Because the immunoSEQ output included only junctional sequences and no quality scores, the filtering could not be the same as the filtering used for full-length reads. Sequences were annotated with PyIR, a Python wrapper for IgBLAST v1.9, and V/J genes and CDR3 were assigned using IMGT germline references. Any read was removed if the V/J assignment was weak (E-value above 1e-6), the CDR3 was missing, or the read contained stop codons, out-of-frame junctions, or ambiguous translated residues. V3J clonotypes were defined by identical inferred V gene, J gene, and CDR3 amino acid sequence. Percentage overlap between repertoires was calculated by dividing the number of shared unique clonotypes by the size of the smaller repertoire. Richness of each repertoire was evaluated using RTK rarefaction, the Chao1 estimator, and Recon v2.1 estimates of unobserved clonotypes. Generation probabilities for all TCRbeta clonotypes obtained by the gDNA method from several donors were computed using OLGA. The table comes from immuneACCESS by way of TCRdb, which keeps in-frame sequences with V and J called. Part of the clones is missing from these tables; in studies checked, under half for an unresolved V gene and the rest for unknown reasons. That table gives V, J and clone size, and the DNA gave D and trimming. The sample includes roughly 520,000 clones, with around 95% observed a single time. 0.055% to 0.075% of the sample rests with the top ten.

Healthy HIV-negative adults with no recently reported acute infections or vaccinations were included as donors. All donors were Caucasian adults living in Nashville, Tennessee, USA. CD4+ T cells were enriched by magnetic negative selection; naive cells were then positively selected on CD45RA, and the negative fraction formed the memory subset. Blood was collected by leukapheresis, and PBMCs were isolated by Ficoll-Histopaque density gradient centrifugation and then cryopreserved in liquid nitrogen vapor phase. Analytical flow cytometry was used to check the purity and quantity of each magnetically sorted T cell population. Genomic DNA was isolated from every sorted fraction and measured by UV absorbance on a Nanodrop 2000c. This sample is part of a study of shared clonotypes between healthy human individuals (dated by TCRdb to about 2020). Regarding the complete study: The cohort comprised a couple of women and three men aged 18 to 49 years. Libraries were prepared and TCR repertoires were sequenced by different laboratories using diverse techniques, in order to increase sequencing depth and limit assay-specific biases. The study deeply sequenced blood TCR repertoires of about five healthy adults to estimate repertoire size and the extent of clonotype sharing between individuals. For each donor, three plates each were used for CD4 naive and CD4 memory, two plates were used for CD8 naive, and one plate was used for CD8 memory. Leukapheresis yielded between about 0.85 and 9.5 billion PBMCs per donor. Findings and caveats that apply to the study as a whole: Pairwise subsampling indicated that sequencing depth was expected to affect the degree of clonotype sharing among donors. Incomplete sequencing was indicated by rarefaction of sorted-subset datasets, despite the large sequencing depth. When several donors were compared, the shared fraction of clonotypes was 5% to 6.5% for naive CD4, approximately 3.5% for naive CD8, more than 2% for memory CD4, and 0.35% to 0.5% for memory CD8. Larger estimated clonotype richness was generally found for naive subsets than for memory subsets. Higher generation probabilities were observed for clonotypes shared by all four sorted-subset donors than for non-shared clonotypes. Because the study included only a small number of donors, the genetic and exposure-history diversity represented was limited. Sampling was restricted to blood, and TCR repertoires in tissue are likely to differ from TCR repertoires in blood.

From the germline V gene (reference sequence), CDR1 is MNHEY and CDR2 is SMNVEV. Inclusive of the bounding cysteine and phenylalanine, the CDR3 is 14 residues long. The retained sequence is limited to the CDR3, 42 bases, with the frame set at the first base. Trimming removed 0 bases from V and 6 bases from J; the gene matches leave 1 base unexplained. Sequencing used naive CD4+ T cells sorted from blood. This sample's cell subset or site label indicates: CD45RA+ positively selected. The receptor's source is a woman between 25 and 40 years old in good health. The rearrangement joined TRBV27 to TRBJ2-2, with 7 bases matching TRBD2. Here the CDR3 is given as CASSLSGRAGELFF. In nucleotides, the sequence is TGTGCCAGCAGTTTATCAGGGAGGGCCGGGGAGCTGTTTTTT.